These T cell receptor beta chains were read from a single sample in a study of T cell responses to AZD1222 COVID-19 vaccine. Repertoires were generated with immunoSEQ multiplex PCR, while TCRdb's copy carries only in-frame clones and drops some. The profile shows about 140,000 clones, 85% to 95% of them singletons. The starting material was peripheral blood, obtained 28 days after the second AZD1222 dose. These receptors were obtained from an adult who received the AZD1222 COVID-19 vaccine. Each CDR3 is given with its conserved first and last residue. A D gene is named only where the DNA matches it firmly. The size entry is marked missing in some rows and otherwise reads once, few, many or a size class.

d_gene	j_gene	v_gene	abundance	CDR3aa	CDR3nt
TRBD1	TRBJ1-5	TRBV7-2	NA	CASSGTVNQPQHF	TGTGCCAGCAGCGGGACAGTCAATCAGCCCCAGCATTTT
NA	TRBJ2-2	TRBV10-2	NA	CASSPLTGPGELFF	TGCGCCAGCAGTCCCCTTACAGGGCCCGGGGAGCTGTTTTTT
NA	TRBJ2-4	TRBV4-1	NA	CASSQDQGRENIQYF	TGCGCCAGCAGCCAAGATCAGGGTAGGGAAAACATTCAGTACTTC
NA	TRBJ2-1	TRBV7-8	NA	CASSLGFDEQFF	TGTGCCAGCAGCTTAGGGTTCGATGAGCAGTTCTTC
NA	TRBJ2-2	TRBV18	few	CASSPLMRELFF	TGTGCCAGCTCACCACTGATGCGGGAGCTGTTTTTT
NA	TRBJ1-6	TRBV7-9	NA	CASSFETYNSPLHF	TGTGCCAGCAGCTTTGAAACCTATAATTCACCCCTCCACTTT
NA	TRBJ1-3	TRBV5-4	NA	CASGLRPGNTIYF	TGTGCCAGCGGCCTTCGGCCTGGAAACACCATATATTTT
NA	TRBJ1-1	TRBV6-5	NA	CASSYSQGEAFF	TGTGCCAGCAGTTACTCACAGGGTGAAGCTTTCTTT
NA	TRBJ1-1	TRBV4-1	NA	CASSQGTGIGGTEAFF	TGCGCCAGCAGCCAAGGTACGGGAATCGGGGGCACTGAAGCTTTCTTT
NA	TRBJ1-3	TRBV25-1	NA	CASSSLGGSGNTIYF	TGTGCCAGCAGTAGTCTTGGCGGGTCTGGAAACACCATATATTTT
NA	TRBJ2-7	TRBV2	NA	CATRFGSLGSYEQYF	TGTGCCACCCGATTCGGGAGCCTTGGGTCCTACGAGCAGTACTTC
NA	TRBJ1-1	TRBV7-9	NA	CASSPRQPGRTEAFF	TGTGCCAGCAGCCCGCGACAGCCCGGGAGGACTGAAGCTTTCTTT
NA	TRBJ1-5	TRBV7-8	NA	CASSLQGRYRPQHF	TGTGCCAGCAGTTTGCAGGGACGGTATCGGCCCCAGCATTTT
NA	TRBJ2-2	TRBV30	once	CACREPNTGELFF	TGTGCCTGCAGGGAACCGAACACCGGGGAGCTGTTTTTT
TRBD1	TRBJ1-4	TRBV27	NA	CASSWTGLNEKLFF	TGTGCCAGCAGTTGGACAGGACTTAATGAAAAACTGTTTTTT
NA	TRBJ2-7	TRBV10-3	NA	CAISGRTGFNEQYF	TGTGCCATCAGCGGGAGGACAGGGTTTAACGAGCAGTACTTC
TRBD1	TRBJ1-2	TRBV28	NA	CASSNDRGGSYGYTF	TGTGCCAGCAGTAACGACAGGGGGGGTAGCTATGGCTACACCTTC
TRBD1	TRBJ1-2	TRBV7-2	NA	CASSLTAPTGDSGYTF	TGTGCCAGCAGCTTAACAGCCCCCACAGGGGATAGTGGCTACACCTTC
NA	TRBJ1-2	TRBV7-3	NA	CASSQTATGTNYGYTF	TGTGCCAGCAGCCAGACAGCAACCGGGACAAACTATGGCTACACCTTC
NA	TRBJ2-7	TRBV7-9	NA	CASSSPLPRGGSYEQYF	TGTGCCAGCAGCTCCCCATTACCCAGGGGGGGCTCCTACGAGCAGTACTTC
TRBD2	TRBJ2-3	TRBV7-8	NA	CASSNSGGAGTDTQYF	TGTGCCAGCTCCAACAGCGGGGGGGCCGGCACAGATACGCAGTATTTT
NA	TRBJ1-3	TRBV4-3	NA	CASSQQIGKIPSGNTIYF	TGCGCCAGCAGCCAACAAATCGGGAAGATCCCCTCTGGAAACACCATATATTTT
TRBD1	TRBJ2-7	TRBV28	NA	CASTGDRGYEQYF	TGTGCCAGCACCGGCGACAGGGGCTACGAGCAGTACTTC
NA	TRBJ2-1	TRBV5-4	few	CASSLSGQSYNEQFF	TGTGCCAGCAGCTTGAGCGGACAGAGCTACAATGAGCAGTTCTTC
NA	TRBJ2-3	TRBV7-9	NA	CASSLGTDTQYF	TGTGCCAGCAGCTTAGGCACAGATACGCAGTATTTT
TRBD1	TRBJ1-1	TRBV5-1	NA	CASSTQGYTEAFF	TGCGCCAGCAGCACACAGGGGTACACTGAAGCTTTCTTT
NA	TRBJ2-1	TRBV6-8	NA	CASSYPTDNEQFF	TGTGCCAGCAGTTACCCAACGGACAATGAGCAGTTCTTC
NA	TRBJ1-2	TRBV20-1	NA	CSASPGGANYGYTF	TGCAGTGCTAGTCCTGGGGGCGCGAACTATGGCTACACCTTC
TRBD1	TRBJ1-2	TRBV19	NA	CASSRHRDRDYGYTF	TGTGCCAGTAGTAGGCACCGGGACAGGGACTATGGCTACACCTTC
TRBD1	TRBJ2-2	TRBV3-1/TRBV3-2	NA	CASSVSGTGTGELFF	TGTGCCAGCAGCGTCTCCGGGACAGGGACCGGGGAGCTGTTTTTT
NA	TRBJ1-1	TRBV7-3	once	CASSLGGGTEAFF	TGTGCCAGCAGCTTGGGAGGAGGCACTGAAGCTTTCTTT